Sequencing of this T cell receptor (beta chain) was carried out in a study of T cell responses to AZD1222 COVID-19 vaccine. The V gene's germline CDR1 is SGDLS and CDR2 YYNGEE. The CDR3 has 14 amino acids. V shed 0 bases, J shed 6 bases, and the junction held 3 bases outside the gene matches. A word on this clone: Its antigen is currently unknown.

The assay was immunoSEQ multiplex PCR, and TCRdb's table has in-frame clones only and misses some. The sample lists 150,000 to 180,000 clones, 85% to 90% seen once, with 5.5% in the top ten. Findings of the study overall: The repertoires were collected only after the peak T cell response. Only 6 or 7 AZD1222 recipients tested seropositive at baseline. Across the whole spike, CD4 TCRs peaked at regions 160-218 and 743-854. Increases in Spike-specific TCR breadth and depth were seen after two AZD1222 doses.

The rearrangement joins TRBV9 to TRBJ1-2; 9 bases map to TRBD1. Sequences were derived from peripheral blood, sampled on day 0 of MenACWY control vaccination. The receptor comes from an adult in good health. DNA of the CDR3: TGTGCCAGCAGCGTAGTGACAGGGGGTGATGGCTACACCTTC. This encodes CASSVVTGGDGYTF.